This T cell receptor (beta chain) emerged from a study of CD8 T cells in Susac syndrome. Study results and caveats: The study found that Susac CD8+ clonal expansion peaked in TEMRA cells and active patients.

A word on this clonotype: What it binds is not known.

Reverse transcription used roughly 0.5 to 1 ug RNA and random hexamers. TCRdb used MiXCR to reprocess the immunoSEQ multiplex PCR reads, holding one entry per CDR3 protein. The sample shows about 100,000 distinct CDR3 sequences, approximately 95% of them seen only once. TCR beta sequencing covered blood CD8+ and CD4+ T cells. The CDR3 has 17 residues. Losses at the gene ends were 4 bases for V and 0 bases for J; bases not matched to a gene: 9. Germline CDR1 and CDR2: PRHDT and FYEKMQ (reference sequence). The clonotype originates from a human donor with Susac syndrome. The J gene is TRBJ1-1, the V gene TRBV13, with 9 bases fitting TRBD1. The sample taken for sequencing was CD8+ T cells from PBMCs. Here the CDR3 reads CASSSARTGALNTEAFF. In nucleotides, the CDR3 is TGTGCCAGCAGCTCCGCCAGGACAGGGGCCTTGAACACTGAAGCTTTCTTT.